The clone carrying this T cell receptor beta chain has only one observation. Use of 60 Vbeta and 13 Jbeta primers characterized the PCR. The table came from immunoSEQ multiplex PCR; TCRdb's copy has only in-frame clones and leaves some out. The data contain some 50,000 clones, around three quarters of them seen just once; the ten biggest clones take up about 22%. There are 15 residues in the CDR3. These data are taken from a study of cytomegalovirus exposure and HLA in healthy donors. The sample consisted of PBMCs. The gene calls are TRBV21-1 and TRBJ1-5. TRBV21-1 is listed as a pseudogene. The clonotype originates from a woman in her forties or fifties in good health and CMV-seropositive. CDR3 region: CASSNHATCNQPQHF. The CDR3 DNA reads TGTGCCAGCAGCAACCACGCTACCTGCAATCAGCCCCAGCATTTT.